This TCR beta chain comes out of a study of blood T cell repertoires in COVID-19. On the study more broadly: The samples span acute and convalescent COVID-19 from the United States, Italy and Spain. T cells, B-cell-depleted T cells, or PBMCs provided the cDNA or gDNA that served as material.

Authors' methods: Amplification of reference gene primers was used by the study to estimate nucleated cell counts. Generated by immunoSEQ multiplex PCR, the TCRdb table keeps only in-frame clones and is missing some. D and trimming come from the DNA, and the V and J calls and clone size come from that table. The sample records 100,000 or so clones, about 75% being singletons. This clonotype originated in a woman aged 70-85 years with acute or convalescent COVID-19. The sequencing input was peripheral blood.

The CDR3 DNA reads as TGTGCCAGTAGTTGGGGCGGTTCGAAGACCCAGTACTTC. It translates to CASSWGGSKTQYF. The chain couples TRBV19 to TRBJ2-5, with D possibly matching TRBD1 (5 bases). The CDR3 is made up of 13 amino acids. V was cut by 5 bases and J by 6 bases, with 13 bases left in between. CDR1 is LNHDA, CDR2 SQIVND, per germline (reference sequence).